These 12 T cell receptor beta chains share one sample of origin, sequenced in a study of T cell responses to AZD1222 COVID-19 vaccine. Assay: immunoSEQ multiplex PCR; the TCRdb copy retains only in-frame clones and omits some. The table shows roughly 110,000 clones, with around 92% occurring only once. Sequencing used peripheral blood, obtained on day 0 of AZD1222 vaccination. The receptors originated from an adult in good health.

The rearrangement links TRBV7-2 to TRBJ1-2; TRBD1 is a possible D gene (5 bases). V lost 8 bases and J 5 bases, leaving 9 bases between the germline ends. This CDR3 region has 11 residues. Germline V gene data show CDR1 as SGHTA and CDR2 as FQGNSA. Written as DNA, the CDR3 is TGTGCCAGCGCTGGGGGGTATGGCTACACCTTC. It is translated as CASAGGYGYTF.

The gene calls are TRBV19 and TRBJ2-5, with D perhaps matching TRBD1 (6 bases). V was trimmed by 4 bases and J by 6 bases, leaving 15 bases between them. The CDR3 length is 14 residues. CDR1 is LNHDA and CDR2 is SQIVND in the germline V gene (reference sequence). CDR3 sequence: CASSTSGDLQTQYF. The DNA for the CDR3 is TGTGCCAGTAGTACGTCAGGGGATTTGCAGACCCAGTACTTC.

The V and J genes are TRBV7-8 and TRBJ1-4; no clear D gene. This CDR3 spans 15 amino acids. Germline assignment: CDR1 SGHVS and CDR2 FQNEAQ. Trimming stripped 2 bases from V and 5 bases from J, with 12 bases between. The CDR3 DNA follows: TGTGCCAGCAGCTTAATGGGAGGAGTAAATGAAAAACTGTTTTTT. The encoded protein is CASSLMGGVNEKLFF.

This chain links TRBV5-1 with TRBJ2-7, with 9 nucleotides matching TRBD2. CDR1 is SGHRS, CDR2 YFSETQ, per germline. V trimming: 7 bases; J trimming: 3 bases; junction bases outside the gene matches: 14. This CDR3 contains 16 residues. CDR3 DNA: TGCGCCAGCGCCGTTGTTAGCGGGAGTGTCCTCTACGAGCAGTACTTC. Amino acids: CASAVVSGSVLYEQYF.

This clone was recorded once. The rearrangement uses TRBV28 and TRBJ1-1; 9 nucleotides align to TRBD1. With 7 bases clipped from V and 4 bases from J, the junction kept 10 bases outside the gene matches. Per the germline V gene, CDR1 is MDHEN and CDR2 is SYDVKM. The CDR3 loop spans 15 amino acids. CDR3 in amino acids: CASIKPGTGITEAFF. The CDR3 nucleotides are TGTGCCAGCATCAAACCCGGGACAGGGATCACTGAAGCTTTCTTT.

The chain combines TRBV6-5 with TRBJ1-1, with 9 bases fitting TRBD1. CDR1 is MNHEY and CDR2 is SVGAGI in the germline V gene. The CDR3 is made up of 15 amino acids. The junction had 11 bases not matched to a gene; V was cut back by 8 bases and J by 4 bases. CDR3 coding DNA: TGTGCCAGCGGTAGCCACAGGGGGCGAGTCACTGAAGCTTTCTTT. It yields the protein CASGSHRGRVTEAFF.

The genes are TRBV4-3 and TRBJ2-1; 7 bases line up with TRBD2. Germline V gives CDR1 LGHNA, CDR2 YSLEER. This CDR3 comprises 16 residues. With V trimmed by 0 bases and J by 7 bases, 9 bases remained unmatched. CDR3 protein: CASSQDLGRELNEQFF. CDR3 nucleotide sequence: TGCGCCAGCAGCCAAGATTTGGGGCGGGAGTTGAATGAGCAGTTCTTC.

This chain connects TRBV19 to TRBJ1-1, with a tentative D call TRBD1 (6 bases). The CDR3 consists of 13 residues. Trimming stripped 6 bases from V and 4 bases from J, with 12 bases between. Germline CDR1 LNHDA, CDR2 SQIVND (reference sequence). CDR3 in DNA: TGTGCCAGTAGCTCCGGGGGGCGCACTGAAGCTTTCTTT. Its protein is CASSSGGRTEAFF.

Concerning this clone: The same CDR3 also results from other DNA sequences found in this sample. The chain combines TRBV7-2 with TRBJ1-1; D remains ambiguous. Deletions cut 5 bases from V and 2 bases from J, with 9 bases between. The CDR3 extends over 13 amino acids. The V gene's germline CDR1 is SGHTA and CDR2 FQGNSA. The CDR3 coding sequence is TGTGCCAGCAGCGAGGACGGAAACACTGAAGCTTTCTTT. Translated, it gives CASSEDGNTEAFF.

The gene calls are TRBV30 and TRBJ1-2; 8 positions match TRBD1. This CDR3 is built from 14 residues. V was pared by 2 bases and J by 5 bases, with 7 bases of the junction left unmatched. Per germline, CDR1 GTSNPN and CDR2 SVGIG (reference sequence). The CDR3 DNA reads TGTGCCTGGAGTCCGAGACAGGGGAGGTATGGCTACACCTTC. Translation: CAWSPRQGRYGYTF.

The genes are TRBV21-1 and TRBJ2-7. TRBV21-1 counts as a pseudogene. This CDR3 spans 13 amino acids. The CDR3 here is CASSKGGFYEQYF. In DNA form, the CDR3 reads TGTGCCAGCAGCAAAGGGGGGTTCTACGAGCAGTACTTC.

This chain joins TRBV3-1 (or the pseudogene TRBV3-2) and TRBJ1-5; weak D call: TRBD1 (5 bases). This CDR3 has 16 amino acids. Trimming removed 1 base at V and 2 bases at J, with 12 bases between. Germline values: CDR1 LGHDT, CDR2 YNNKEL (reference sequence). In nucleotides, the CDR3 is TGTGCCAGCAGCCAAGGGGGGGTACAGGGCAATCAGCCCCAGCATTTT. Protein: CASSQGGVQGNQPQHF.